This TCR beta chain stems from a study of control samples from healthy donors and cancer patients. Germline V gives CDR1 MGHRA, CDR2 YSYEKL. The CDR3 extends over 13 amino acids. V shed 4 bases and J shed 10 bases, with 14 bases lying between them. The repertoire was sequenced with immunoSEQ multiplex PCR; TCRdb's copy has only in-frame clones and lacks some. The sample records some 120,000 clones, over 90% being singletons. Material for sequencing was blood. The receptor was isolated from a man aged 25 to 45 in good health. V and J are TRBV4-1 and TRBJ2-1; no clear D. CDR3 sequence: CASSRLVGDEQFF. The CDR3 DNA follows: TGCGCCAGCAGCCGACTTGTTGGAGACGAGCAGTTCTTC.